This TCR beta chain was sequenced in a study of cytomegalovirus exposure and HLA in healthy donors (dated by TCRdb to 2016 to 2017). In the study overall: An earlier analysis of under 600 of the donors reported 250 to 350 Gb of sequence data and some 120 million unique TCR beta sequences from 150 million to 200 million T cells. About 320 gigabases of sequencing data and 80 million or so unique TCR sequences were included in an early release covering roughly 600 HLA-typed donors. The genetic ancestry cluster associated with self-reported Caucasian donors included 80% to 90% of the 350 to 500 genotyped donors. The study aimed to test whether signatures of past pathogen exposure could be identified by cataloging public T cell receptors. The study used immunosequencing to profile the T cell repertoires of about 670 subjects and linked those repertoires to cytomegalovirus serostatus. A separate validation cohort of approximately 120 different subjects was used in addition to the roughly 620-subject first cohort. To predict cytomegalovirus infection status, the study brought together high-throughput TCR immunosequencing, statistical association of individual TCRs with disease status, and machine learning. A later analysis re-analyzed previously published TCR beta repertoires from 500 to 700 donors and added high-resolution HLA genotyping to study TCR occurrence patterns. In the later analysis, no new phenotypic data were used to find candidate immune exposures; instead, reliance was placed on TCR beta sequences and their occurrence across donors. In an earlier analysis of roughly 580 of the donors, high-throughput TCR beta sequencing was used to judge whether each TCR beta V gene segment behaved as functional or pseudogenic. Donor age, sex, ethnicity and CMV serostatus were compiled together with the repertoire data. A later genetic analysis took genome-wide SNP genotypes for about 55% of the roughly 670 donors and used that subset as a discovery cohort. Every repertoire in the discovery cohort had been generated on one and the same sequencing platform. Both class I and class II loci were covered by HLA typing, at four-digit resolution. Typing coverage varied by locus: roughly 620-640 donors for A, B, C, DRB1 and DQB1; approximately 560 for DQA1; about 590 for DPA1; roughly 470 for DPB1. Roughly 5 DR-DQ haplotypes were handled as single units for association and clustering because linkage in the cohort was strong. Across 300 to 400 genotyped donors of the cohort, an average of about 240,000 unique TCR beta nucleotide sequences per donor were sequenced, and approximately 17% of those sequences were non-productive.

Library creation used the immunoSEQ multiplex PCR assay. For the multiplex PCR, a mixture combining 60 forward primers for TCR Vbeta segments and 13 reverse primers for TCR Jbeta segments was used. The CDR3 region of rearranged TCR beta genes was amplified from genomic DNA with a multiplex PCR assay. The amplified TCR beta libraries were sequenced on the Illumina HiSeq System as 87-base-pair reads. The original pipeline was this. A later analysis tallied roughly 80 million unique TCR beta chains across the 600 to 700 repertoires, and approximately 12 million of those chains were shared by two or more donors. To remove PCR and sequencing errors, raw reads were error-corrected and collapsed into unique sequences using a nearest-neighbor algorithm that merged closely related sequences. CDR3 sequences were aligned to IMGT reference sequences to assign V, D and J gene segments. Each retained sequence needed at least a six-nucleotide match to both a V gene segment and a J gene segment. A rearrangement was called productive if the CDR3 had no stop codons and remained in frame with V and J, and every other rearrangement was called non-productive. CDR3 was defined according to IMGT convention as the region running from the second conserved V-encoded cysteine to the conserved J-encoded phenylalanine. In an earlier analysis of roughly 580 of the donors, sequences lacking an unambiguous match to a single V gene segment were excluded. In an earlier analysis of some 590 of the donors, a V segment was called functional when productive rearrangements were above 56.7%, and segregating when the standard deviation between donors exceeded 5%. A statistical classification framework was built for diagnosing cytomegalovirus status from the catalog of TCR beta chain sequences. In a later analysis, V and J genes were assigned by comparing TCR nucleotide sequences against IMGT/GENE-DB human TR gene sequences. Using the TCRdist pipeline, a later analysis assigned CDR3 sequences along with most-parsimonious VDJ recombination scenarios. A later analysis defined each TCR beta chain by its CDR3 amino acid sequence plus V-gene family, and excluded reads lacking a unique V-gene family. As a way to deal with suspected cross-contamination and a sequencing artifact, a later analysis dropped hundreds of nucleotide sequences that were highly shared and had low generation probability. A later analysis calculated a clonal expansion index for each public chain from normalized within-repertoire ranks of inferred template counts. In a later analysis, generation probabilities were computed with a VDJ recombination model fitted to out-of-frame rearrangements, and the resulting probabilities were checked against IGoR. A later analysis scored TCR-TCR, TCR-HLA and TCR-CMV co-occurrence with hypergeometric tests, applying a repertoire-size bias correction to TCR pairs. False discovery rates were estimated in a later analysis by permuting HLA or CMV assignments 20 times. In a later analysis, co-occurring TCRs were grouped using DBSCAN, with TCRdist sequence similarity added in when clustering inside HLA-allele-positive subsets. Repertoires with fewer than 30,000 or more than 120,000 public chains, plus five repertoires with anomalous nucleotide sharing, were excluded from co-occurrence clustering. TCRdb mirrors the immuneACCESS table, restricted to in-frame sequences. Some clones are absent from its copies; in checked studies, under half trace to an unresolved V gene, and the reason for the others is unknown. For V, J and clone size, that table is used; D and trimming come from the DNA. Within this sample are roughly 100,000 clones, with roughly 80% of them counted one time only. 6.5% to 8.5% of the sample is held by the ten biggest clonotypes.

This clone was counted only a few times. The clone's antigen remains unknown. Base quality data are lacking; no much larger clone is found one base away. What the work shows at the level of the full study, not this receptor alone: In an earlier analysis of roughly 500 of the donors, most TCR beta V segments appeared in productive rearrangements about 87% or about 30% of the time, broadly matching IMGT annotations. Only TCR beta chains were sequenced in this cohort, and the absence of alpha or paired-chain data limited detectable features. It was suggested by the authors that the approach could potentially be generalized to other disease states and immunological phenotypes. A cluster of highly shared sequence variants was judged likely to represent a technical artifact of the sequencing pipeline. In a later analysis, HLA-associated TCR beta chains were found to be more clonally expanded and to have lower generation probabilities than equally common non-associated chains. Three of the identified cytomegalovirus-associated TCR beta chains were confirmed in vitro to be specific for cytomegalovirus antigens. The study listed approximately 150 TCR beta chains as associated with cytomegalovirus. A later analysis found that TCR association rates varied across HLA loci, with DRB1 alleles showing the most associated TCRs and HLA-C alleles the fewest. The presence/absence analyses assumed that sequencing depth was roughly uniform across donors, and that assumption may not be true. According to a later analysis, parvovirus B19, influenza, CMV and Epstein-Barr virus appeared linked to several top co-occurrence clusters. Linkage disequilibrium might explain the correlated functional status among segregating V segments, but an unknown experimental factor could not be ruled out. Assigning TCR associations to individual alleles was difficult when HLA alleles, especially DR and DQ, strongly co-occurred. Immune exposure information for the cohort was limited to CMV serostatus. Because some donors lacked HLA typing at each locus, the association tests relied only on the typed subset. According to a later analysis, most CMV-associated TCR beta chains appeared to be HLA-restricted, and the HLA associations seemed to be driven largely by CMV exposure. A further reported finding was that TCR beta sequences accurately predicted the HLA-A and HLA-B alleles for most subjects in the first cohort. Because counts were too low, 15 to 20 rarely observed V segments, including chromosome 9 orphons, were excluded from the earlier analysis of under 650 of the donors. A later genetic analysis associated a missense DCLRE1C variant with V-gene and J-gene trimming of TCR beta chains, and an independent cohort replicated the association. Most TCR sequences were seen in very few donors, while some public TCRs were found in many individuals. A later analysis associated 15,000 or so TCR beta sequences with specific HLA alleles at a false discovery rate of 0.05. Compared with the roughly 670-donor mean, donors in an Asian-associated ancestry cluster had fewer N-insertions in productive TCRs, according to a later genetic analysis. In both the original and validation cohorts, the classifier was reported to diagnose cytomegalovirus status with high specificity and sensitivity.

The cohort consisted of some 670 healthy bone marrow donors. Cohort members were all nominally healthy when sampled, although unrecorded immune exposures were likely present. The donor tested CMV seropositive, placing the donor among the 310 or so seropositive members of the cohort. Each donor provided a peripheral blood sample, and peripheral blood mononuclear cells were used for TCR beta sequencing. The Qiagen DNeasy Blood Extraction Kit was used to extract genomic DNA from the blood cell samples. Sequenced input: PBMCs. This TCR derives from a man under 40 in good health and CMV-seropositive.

Here the CDR3 is given as CSPGPGRAYNEQFF. The base sequence is TGCAGCCCCGGCCCGGGGAGGGCCTACAATGAGCAGTTCTTC. The rearrangement combines TRBV29-1 with TRBJ2-1, and TRBD2 matches 7 of the central bases. From its cysteine to its phenylalanine, the CDR3 spans 14 amino acids. Only the CDR3 DNA is retained, 42 bases long and in frame from the first base. Per the germline V gene, SQVTM is the CDR1 and ANQGSEA is the CDR2. Here V drops 8 bases and J drops 2 bases, and the junction holds 9 bases not matched to any gene.